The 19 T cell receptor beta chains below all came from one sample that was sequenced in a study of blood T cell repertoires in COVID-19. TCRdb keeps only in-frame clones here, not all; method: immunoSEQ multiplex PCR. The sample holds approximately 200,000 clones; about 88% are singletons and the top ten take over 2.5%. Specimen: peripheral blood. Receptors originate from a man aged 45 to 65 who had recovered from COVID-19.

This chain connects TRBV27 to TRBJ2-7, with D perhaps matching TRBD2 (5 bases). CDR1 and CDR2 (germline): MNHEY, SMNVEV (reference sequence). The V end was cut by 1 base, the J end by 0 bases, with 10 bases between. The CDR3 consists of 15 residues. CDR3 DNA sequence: TGTGCCAGCAGTTTATTCCGCGGGCCCTCCTACGAGCAGTACTTC. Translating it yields CASSLFRGPSYEQYF.

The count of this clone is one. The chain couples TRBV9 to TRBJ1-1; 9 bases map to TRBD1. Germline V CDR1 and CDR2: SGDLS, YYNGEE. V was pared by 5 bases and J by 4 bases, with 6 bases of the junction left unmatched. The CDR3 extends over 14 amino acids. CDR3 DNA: TGTGCCAGCAGGCGTGGGACAGGGATCACTGAAGCTTTCTTT. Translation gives CASRRGTGITEAFF.

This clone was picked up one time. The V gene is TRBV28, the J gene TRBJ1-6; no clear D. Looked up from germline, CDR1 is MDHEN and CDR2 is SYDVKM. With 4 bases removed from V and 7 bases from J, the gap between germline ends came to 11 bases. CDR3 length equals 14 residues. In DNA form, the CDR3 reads TGTGCCAGCAGTTACTTTTCGGGGAATTCACCCCTCCACTTT. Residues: CASSYFSGNSPLHF.

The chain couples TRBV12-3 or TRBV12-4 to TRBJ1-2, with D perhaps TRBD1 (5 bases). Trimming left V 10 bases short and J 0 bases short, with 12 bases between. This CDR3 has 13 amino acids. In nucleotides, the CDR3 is TGTGCCACCGCCCCGACAGCTAACTATGGCTACACCTTC. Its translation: CATAPTANYGYTF.

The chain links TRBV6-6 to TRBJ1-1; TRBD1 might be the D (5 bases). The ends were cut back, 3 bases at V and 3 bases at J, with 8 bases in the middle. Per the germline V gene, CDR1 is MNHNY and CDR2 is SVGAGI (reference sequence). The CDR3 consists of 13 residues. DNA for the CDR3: TGTGCCAGCAGTTATCAGGGTGACACTGAAGCTTTCTTT. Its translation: CASSYQGDTEAFF.

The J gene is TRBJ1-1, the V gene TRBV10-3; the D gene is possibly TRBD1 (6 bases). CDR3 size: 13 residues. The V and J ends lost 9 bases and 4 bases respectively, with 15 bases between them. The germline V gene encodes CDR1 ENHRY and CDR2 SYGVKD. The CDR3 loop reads CAMSDSLSTEAFF. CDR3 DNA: TGTGCCATGTCGGACAGCTTGAGCACTGAAGCTTTCTTT.

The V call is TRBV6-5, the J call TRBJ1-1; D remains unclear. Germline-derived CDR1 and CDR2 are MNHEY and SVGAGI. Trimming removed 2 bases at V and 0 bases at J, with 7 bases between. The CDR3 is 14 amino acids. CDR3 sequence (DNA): TGTGCCAGCAGTTACGAGGCCATGAACACTGAAGCTTTCTTT. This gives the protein CASSYEAMNTEAFF.

CDR3 DNA sequence: TGCGCCAGCGGAAACAGGGGGCGCATCCCCTACGAGCAGTACTTC. Translated, it gives CASGNRGRIPYEQYF. This chain links TRBV23-1 with TRBJ2-7, with 9 positions matching TRBD1. TRBV23-1 is sorted into the ORF group, with uncertain function. V lost 8 bases and J lost 2; bases outside the gene matches: 10. The CDR3 sequence is 15 residues long.

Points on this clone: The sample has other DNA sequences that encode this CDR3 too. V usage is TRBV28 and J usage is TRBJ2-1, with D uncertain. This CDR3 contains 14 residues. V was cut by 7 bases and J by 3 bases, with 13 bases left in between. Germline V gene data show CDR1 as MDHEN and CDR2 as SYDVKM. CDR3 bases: TGTGCCAGCACCCAGACTGGAAGCTACAATGAGCAGTTCTTC. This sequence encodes CASTQTGSYNEQFF.

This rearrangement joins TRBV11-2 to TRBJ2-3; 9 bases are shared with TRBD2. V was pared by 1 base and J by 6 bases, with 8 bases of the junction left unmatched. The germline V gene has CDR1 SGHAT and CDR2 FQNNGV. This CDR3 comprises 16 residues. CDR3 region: CASSLGYSGSADTQYF. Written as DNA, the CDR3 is TGTGCCAGCAGCTTAGGGTATAGCGGGAGCGCCGATACGCAGTATTTT.

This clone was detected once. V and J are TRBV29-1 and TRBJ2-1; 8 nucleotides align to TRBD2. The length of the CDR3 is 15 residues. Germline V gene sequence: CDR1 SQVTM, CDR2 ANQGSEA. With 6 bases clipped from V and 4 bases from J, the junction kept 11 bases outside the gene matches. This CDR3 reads CSVPGTRGHYNEQFF. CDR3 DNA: TGCAGCGTCCCCGGGACTAGAGGGCATTACAATGAGCAGTTCTTC.

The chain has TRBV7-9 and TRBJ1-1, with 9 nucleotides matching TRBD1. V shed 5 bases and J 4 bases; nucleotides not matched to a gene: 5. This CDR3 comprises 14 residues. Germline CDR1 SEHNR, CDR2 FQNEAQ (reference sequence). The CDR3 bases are TGTGCCAGCAGCGGGGGACAGGGAGGCACTGAAGCTTTCTTT. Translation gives CASSGGQGGTEAFF. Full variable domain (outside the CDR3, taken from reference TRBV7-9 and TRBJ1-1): DTGVSQNPRHKITKRGQNVTFRCDPISEHNRLYWYRQTLGQGPEFLTYFQNEAQLEKSRLLSDRFSAERPKGSFSTLEIQRTEQGDSAMYLCASSGGQGGTEAFFGQGTRLTVV.

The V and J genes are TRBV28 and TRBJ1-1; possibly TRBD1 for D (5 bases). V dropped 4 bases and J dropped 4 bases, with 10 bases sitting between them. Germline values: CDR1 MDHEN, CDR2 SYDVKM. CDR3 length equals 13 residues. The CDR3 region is CASSSGITTEAFF. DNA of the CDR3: TGTGCCAGCAGTTCAGGGATTACCACTGAAGCTTTCTTT.

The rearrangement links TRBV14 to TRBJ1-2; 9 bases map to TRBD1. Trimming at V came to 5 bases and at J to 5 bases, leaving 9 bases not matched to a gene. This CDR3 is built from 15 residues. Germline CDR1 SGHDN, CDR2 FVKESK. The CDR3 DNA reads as TGTGCCAGCAGCGTTCGACAGGGGGTAGAATATGGCTACACCTTC. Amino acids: CASSVRQGVEYGYTF.

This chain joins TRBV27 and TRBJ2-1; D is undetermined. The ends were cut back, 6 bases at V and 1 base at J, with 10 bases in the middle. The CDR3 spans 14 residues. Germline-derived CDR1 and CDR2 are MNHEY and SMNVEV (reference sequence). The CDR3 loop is CASRTTESYNEQFF. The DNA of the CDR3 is TGTGCCAGCAGAACGACTGAGTCCTACAATGAGCAGTTCTTC.

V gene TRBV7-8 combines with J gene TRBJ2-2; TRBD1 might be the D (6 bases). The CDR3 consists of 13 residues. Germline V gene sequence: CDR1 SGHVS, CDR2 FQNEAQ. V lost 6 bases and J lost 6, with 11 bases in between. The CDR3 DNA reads TGTGCCAGCAGACTACAGGGTCCCGGGGAGCTGTTTTTT. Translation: CASRLQGPGELFF. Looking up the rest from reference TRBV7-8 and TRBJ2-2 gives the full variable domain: GAGVSQSPRYKVAKRGQDVALRCDPISGHVSLFWYQQALGQGPEFLTYFQNEAQLDKSGLPSDRFFAERPEGSVSTLKIQRTQQEDSAVYLCASRLQGPGELFFGEGSRLTVL.

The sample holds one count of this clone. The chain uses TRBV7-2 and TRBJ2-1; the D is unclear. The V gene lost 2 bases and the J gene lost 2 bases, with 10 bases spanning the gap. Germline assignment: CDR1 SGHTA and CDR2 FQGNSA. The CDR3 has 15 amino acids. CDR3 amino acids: CASSLSGFTYNEQFF. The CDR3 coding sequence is TGTGCCAGCAGCTTATCGGGTTTTACCTACAATGAGCAGTTCTTC.

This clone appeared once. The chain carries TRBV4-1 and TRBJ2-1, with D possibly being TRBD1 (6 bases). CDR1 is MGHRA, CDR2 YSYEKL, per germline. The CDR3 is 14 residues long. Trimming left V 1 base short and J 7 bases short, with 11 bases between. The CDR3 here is CASSQARGANEQFF. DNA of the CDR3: TGCGCCAGCAGCCAAGCCAGGGGTGCAAATGAGCAGTTCTTC.

Here the CDR3 DNA reads TGTGCCAGTAGTCCCCAGACAGGATACGAGCAGTACTTC. This encodes CASSPQTGYEQYF. The chain is built from TRBV19 and TRBJ2-7, with a possible D match to TRBD1 (6 bases). CDR3 length: 13 residues. V lost 5 bases and J 4 bases, leaving 12 bases between the germline ends. Germline values: CDR1 LNHDA, CDR2 SQIVND (reference sequence).